One and the same sample provided the 27 T cell receptor beta chains below, sequenced in a study of human thymus T cells. Resections from corrective heart surgery provided thymus tissue. This table comes from immunoSEQ multiplex PCR, and its TCRdb copy is limited to in-frame clones, with some not included. The data show under 95,000 clones, over 85% seen once. Sequencing input: thymus tissue. All receptors derive from a girl younger than two with a congenital heart defect but otherwise immunologically healthy.

This clone was counted only a few times. V and J are TRBV27 and TRBJ1-1; 8 bases align to TRBD1. Germline CDR1 is MNHEY and CDR2 is SMNVEV (reference sequence). Unmatched junction bases numbered 13, after V lost 5 bases and J lost 5 bases. The CDR3 sequence is 16 residues long. The CDR3 DNA sequence: TGTGCCAGCAGTAAGGGGACGACAGGGGCCTTGACTGAAGCTTTCTTT. Protein product: CASSKGTTGALTEAFF.

This chain links TRBV19 with TRBJ1-5; perhaps TRBD1 as D (5 bases). Germline CDR1 is LNHDA and CDR2 is SQIVND (reference sequence). CDR3 length: 14 residues. With 5 bases removed from V and 6 bases from J, the gap between germline ends came to 14 bases. The CDR3, as DNA: TGTGCCAGTAGTCCATGGGACCTAGTTCAGCCCCAGCATTTT. Encoded protein: CASSPWDLVQPQHF.

The J gene is TRBJ2-2, the V gene TRBV6-5; D might be TRBD2 (5 bases). CDR3 length: 14 residues. V was pared by 0 bases and J by 6 bases, with 8 bases between. Germline values: CDR1 MNHEY, CDR2 SVGAGI. This CDR3 reads CASSYSGESGELFF. In DNA form, the CDR3 reads TGTGCCAGCAGTTACTCCGGGGAGTCCGGGGAGCTGTTTTTT.

The chain uses TRBV2 and TRBJ1-2; weak D call: TRBD1 (6 bases). Trimming cost V 6 bases and J 8 bases, with 10 bases left between them. The CDR3 has 11 residues. Germline assignment: CDR1 SNHLY and CDR2 FYNNEI. Here the CDR3 reads CASRTGGGYTF. The CDR3 nucleotides read TGTGCCAGCAGGACAGGCGGGGGCTACACCTTC.

This rearrangement joins TRBV6-5 to TRBJ1-1; tentatively, D is TRBD1 (6 bases). The CDR3 covers 15 residues. CDR1 and CDR2 from the germline V gene are MNHEY and SVGAGI. V was shortened by 6 bases and J by 4 bases, with 18 bases between the two germline ends. The CDR3 region has the DNA TGTGCCAGCAGCCCACCGACAGGCGAGAGCACTGAAGCTTTCTTT. Residues: CASSPPTGESTEAFF.

The chain recombines TRBV7-9 with TRBJ2-1; no definite D call. The CDR3 has 12 amino acids. CDR1 SEHNR and CDR2 FQNEAQ come from the germline V gene (reference sequence). Trimming cost V 1 base and J 7 bases, with 5 bases left between them. The CDR3 region has the DNA TGTGCCAGCAGCTTAGTTCGTAATGAGCAGTTCTTC. It codes for CASSLVRNEQFF.

The V gene is TRBV7-4, the J gene TRBJ1-1, with a weak D call TRBD1 (6 bases). Germline loops: CDR1 SGHVT, CDR2 SQSDAQ. This CDR3 contains 16 residues. Trimming removed 5 bases at V and 3 bases at J, with 19 bases between. CDR3 coding DNA: TGTGCCAGCAGCCCCGGGGGGGACACCCCAGACACTGAAGCTTTCTTT. Its protein is CASSPGGDTPDTEAFF.

V usage is TRBV19 and J usage is TRBJ1-3; the match to TRBD1 covers 7 bases. V lost 0 bases to trimming and J lost 2 bases; unmatched junction nucleotides: 4. The length of the CDR3 is 16 residues. Germline V CDR1 and CDR2: LNHDA, SQIVND (reference sequence). The CDR3 sequence is CASSIDPDRTGNTIYF. The CDR3 DNA reads as TGTGCCAGTAGTATAGATCCGGACAGGACTGGAAACACCATATATTTT.

The chain has TRBV4-1 and TRBJ1-2, with a possible D match to TRBD1 (6 bases). CDR1 is MGHRA, CDR2 YSYEKL, per germline. The CDR3 runs 15 residues. Trimming shortened V by 1 base and J by 2 bases, and 11 bases separated the two germline ends. CDR3 sequence (DNA): TGCGCCAGCAGCCAAGGAACAGGGAGAAACTATGGCTACACCTTC. This encodes CASSQGTGRNYGYTF.

This sequence joins TRBV7-2 and TRBJ1-3, with 8 bases aligning to TRBD1. This CDR3 is 17 amino acids long. Germline V gene data show CDR1 as SGHTA and CDR2 as FQGNSA. The trim removed 5 bases at V and 2 bases at J, leaving 11 bases unmatched. Written as DNA, the CDR3 is TGTGCCAGCAGCCCACAACAGGGGGGAAAGACTGGAAACACCATATATTTT. Its protein is CASSPQQGGKTGNTIYF.

This chain links TRBV14 with TRBJ2-7; D unclear. The V and J ends lost 0 bases and 0 bases respectively, with 9 bases between them. Per germline, CDR1 SGHDN and CDR2 FVKESK. CDR3 length equals 15 residues. The CDR3 DNA follows: TGTGCCAGCAGCCAAGATCGTGGGCGCTCCTACGAGCAGTACTTC. Protein product: CASSQDRGRSYEQYF.

J is TRBJ2-3 and V is TRBV19; the match to TRBD2 covers 13 bases. V lost 4 bases, J lost 7 bases, and 8 bases stayed unmatched. Germline CDR1 reads LNHDA; CDR2 reads SQIVND (reference sequence). This CDR3 contains 16 residues. The CDR3 DNA follows: TGTGCCAGTAGTACCAGACTAGCGGGAGGTGATAATACGCAGTATTTT. Its protein product is CASSTRLAGGDNTQYF.

The chain joins TRBV28 to TRBJ2-2; D call uncertain. V was clipped by 6 bases and J by 5 bases, with 16 bases between them. Germline CDR1 reads MDHEN; CDR2 reads SYDVKM. CDR3 length: 15 amino acids. CDR3 nucleotides: TGTGCCAGCAGAAGTGGACCGATACGGACCGGGGAGCTGTTTTTT. Translated, it gives CASRSGPIRTGELFF.

The rearrangement uses TRBV19 and TRBJ1-1; D remains unclear. This CDR3 comprises 14 residues. Trimming pared 6 bases from V and 3 bases from J, leaving 14 bases between. The germline V gene has CDR1 LNHDA and CDR2 SQIVND (reference sequence). DNA of the CDR3: TGTGCCAGTAGATATCTAAAGGCGGACACTGAAGCTTTCTTT. This encodes CASRYLKADTEAFF. Supplemented by reference TRBV19 and TRBJ1-1, the full variable domain reads DGGITQSPKYLFRKEGQNVTLSCEQNLNHDAMYWYRQDPGQGLRLIYYSQIVNDFQKGDIAEGYSVSREKKESFPLTVTSAQKNPTAFYLCASRYLKADTEAFFGQGTRLTVV.

V is TRBV5-4 and J is TRBJ2-1; D possibly uses TRBD1 or TRBD2 (5 bases each). Germline values: CDR1 SGHNT, CDR2 YYREEE (reference sequence). CDR3 size: 13 residues. The V and J ends lost 2 bases and 15 bases respectively, with 18 bases between them. CDR3 residues: CASSFRGHPGPFF. Written as DNA, the CDR3 is TGTGCCAGCAGCTTTAGAGGCCACCCGGGGCCGTTCTTC. The full variable domain, in which reference TRBV5-4 and TRBJ2-1 provide the parts outside the CDR3, is ETGVTQSPTHLIKTRGQQVTLRCSSQSGHNTVSWYQQALGQGPQFIFQYYREEENGRGNFPPRFSGLQFPNYSSELNVNALELDDSALYLCASSFRGHPGPFFGPGTRLTVL.

This chain connects TRBV27 to TRBJ2-5; no clear D. CDR1 is MNHEY and CDR2 is SMNVEV in the germline V gene (reference sequence). The V and J ends lost 6 bases and 4 bases respectively, with 24 bases between them. The CDR3 runs 17 residues. CDR3 bases: TGTGCCAGCAGCCCTAGACCCAGTCCCCGGCCTTTAGAGACCCAGTACTTC. Its translation is CASSPRPSPRPLETQYF.

The chain has TRBV19 and TRBJ2-2; D is unresolved. The V end lost 0 bases, the J end lost 8 bases, and 7 bases lay between the germline ends. The germline V gene encodes CDR1 LNHDA and CDR2 SQIVND (reference sequence). This CDR3 has 13 amino acids. CDR3: CASSIDPSGELFF. The DNA of the CDR3 is TGTGCCAGTAGTATAGATCCCTCAGGGGAGCTGTTTTTT.

This sequence joins TRBV7-2 and TRBJ2-5, with TRBD2 matching over 9 bases. The germline V gene has CDR1 SGHTA and CDR2 FQGNSA. Germline trimming cut 4 bases from V and 0 bases from J; bases unmatched to any gene: 6. This CDR3 is built from 16 residues. The CDR3 DNA sequence: TGTGCCAGCAGCTACCGACTAGCGGACTACCAAGAGACCCAGTACTTC. Translation gives CASSYRLADYQETQYF.

The chain joins TRBV29-1 to TRBJ2-7; D is undetermined. Germline V gene data show CDR1 as SQVTM and CDR2 as ANQGSEA. The CDR3 consists of 13 residues. Trimming left V 1 base short and J 1 base short, with 8 bases between. The CDR3 loop is CSVEADTSYEQYF. CDR3 nucleotides: TGCAGCGTTGAAGCTGACACATCCTACGAGCAGTACTTC.

The CDR3 DNA sequence: TGTGCCAGCAGTTACGACAGGGGCTCTGGGGCCAACGTCCTGACTTTC. It is translated as CASSYDRGSGANVLTF. The chain combines TRBV27 with TRBJ2-6, with 8 bases fitting TRBD1. The V and J ends lost 4 bases and 0 bases, in that order; junction bases with no gene match: 2. In germline, CDR1 is MNHEY, CDR2 SMNVEV (reference sequence). This CDR3 is built from 16 residues.

V and J are TRBV5-1 and TRBJ2-3; 8 positions match TRBD2. V gave up 2 bases and J gave up 6 bases; unmatched junction bases: 17. The CDR3 runs 18 residues. Germline V gene lookup returns CDR1 SGHRS and CDR2 YFSETQ. The CDR3 protein is CASSLGSGKISRSDTQYF. The DNA for the CDR3 is TGCGCCAGCAGCTTAGGTAGCGGGAAGATTAGTCGGTCGGATACGCAGTATTTT. The variable domain in full, with the rest retrieved from reference TRBV5-1 and TRBJ2-3, is KAGVTQTPRYLIKTRGQQVTLSCSPISGHRSVSWYQQTPGQGLQFLFEYFSETQRNKGNFPGRFSGRQFSNSRSEMNVSTLELGDSALYLCASSLGSGKISRSDTQYFGPGTRLTVL.

The chain joins TRBV28 to TRBJ2-5; D is possibly TRBD1 (7 bases). V was shortened by 3 bases and J by 2 bases, with 13 bases between the two germline ends. Per the germline V gene, CDR1 is MDHEN and CDR2 is SYDVKM. This CDR3 is 15 amino acids long. Here the CDR3 DNA reads TGTGCCAGCAGTTTGGACTACAGGGGTCAAGAGACCCAGTACTTC. The encoded protein is CASSLDYRGQETQYF.

V usage is TRBV28 and J usage is TRBJ1-1; D is perhaps TRBD1 (5 bases). There are 16 residues in the CDR3. The V gene's germline CDR1 is MDHEN and CDR2 SYDVKM. Trimming left V 5 bases short and J 7 bases short, with 23 bases between. CDR3 coding DNA: TGTGCCAGCAGTCACCCCAGACTCGACAGACGAGGTGAAGCTTTCTTT. It translates to CASSHPRLDRRGEAFF.

This chain connects TRBV7-9 to TRBJ2-2; 10 bases align to TRBD1. V lost 6 bases, J lost 6 bases, and 7 bases stayed unmatched. Germline V gene lookup returns CDR1 SEHNR and CDR2 FQNEAQ (reference sequence). The CDR3 loop spans 15 amino acids. CDR3 sequence reads: CASRAGTGASGELFF. DNA of the CDR3: TGTGCCAGCAGGGCCGGGACAGGGGCTTCCGGGGAGCTGTTTTTT.

The chain carries TRBV11-2 and TRBJ1-2, with D perhaps TRBD1 (5 bases). Germline-derived CDR1 and CDR2 are SGHAT and FQNNGV. The CDR3 consists of 16 residues. Trimming removed 2 bases at V and 8 bases at J, with 21 bases between. The chain's CDR3 is CASSLSSHSGPGGYTF. CDR3 bases: TGTGCCAGCAGCTTAAGTAGTCACTCAGGGCCCGGGGGCTACACCTTC.

The rearrangement joins TRBV5-4 to TRBJ2-3; 10 positions agree with TRBD1. The CDR3 extends over 16 amino acids. Germline lookup yields CDR1 SGHNT and CDR2 YYREEE (reference sequence). V dropped 4 bases and J dropped 3; count of bases not matched to a gene: 8. CDR3 region: CASSGSGTGVTDTQYF. CDR3 nucleotides: TGTGCCAGCAGCGGCTCCGGGACAGGGGTTACAGATACGCAGTATTTT.

This clone was seen only once. The rearrangement uses TRBV5-1 and TRBJ2-5; 10 positions agree with TRBD2. The length of the CDR3 is 17 residues. The germline CDR1 and CDR2 sequences are SGHRS and YFSETQ. V lost 4 bases to trimming and J lost 5 bases; unmatched junction nucleotides: 14. In nucleotides, the CDR3 is TGCGCCAGCAGCCCCAGACCCACTAGCGGGGAAGATGAGACCCAGTACTTC. As protein: CASSPRPTSGEDETQYF.